Detailed here is one TCR beta chain. The sample originates from a study of patients and donors after allogeneic stem cell transplantation. One entry per CDR3 protein results from TCRdb running MiXCR on the RT-PCR reads. The repertoire holds more than 150,000 distinct CDR3 sequences, with roughly 24% as singletons. The germline V and J ends were trimmed by 1 base and 7 bases, with 20 bases remaining between them. Germline V gene sequence: CDR1 LGHDT, CDR2 YNNKEL (reference sequence). The CDR3 consists of 16 residues. This TCR was recovered from a human donor who was either an allogeneic HSCT recipient or a stem cell or donor lymphocyte infusion donor (not recorded which). It is not recorded whose cells these are; they may come from a transplant donor. This sequence joins TRBV3-1 and TRBJ2-7; maybe TRBD1 (7 bases). Sequencing was done on a sample of blood, either unsorted or a sorted T cell fraction (not recorded which). DNA for the CDR3: TGTGCCAGCAGCCAAGTCCCTACAGGGGTCGGAGGGGAGCAGTACTTC. Protein product: CASSQVPTGVGGEQYF.